This TCR beta chain was sequenced during a study of Ad26.COV2.S vaccination and SARS-CoV-2 variants. Findings and limits, study-wide: In vaccinated individuals, spike-specific CD8+ and CD4+ T cell responses reportedly displayed substantial breadth.

Germline-derived CDR1 and CDR2 are LNHDA and SQIVND (reference sequence). V lost 7 bases and J lost 5, with 29 bases in between. The CDR3 has 18 amino acids. This clone was seen a handful of times. Its antigen is still unknown. Treatment here: some 20 received Ad26.COV2.S at low or high dose, single or two shots; 5 received placebo; per-sample allocation not given. On day 63 after the first injection, vaccine and placebo recipients gave samples. The protocol was immunoSEQ multiplex PCR, while the TCRdb copy is restricted to in-frame clones and leaves out a portion. The repertoire holds approximately 460,000 clones, 80% to 90% seen once, with approximately 1.7% in the top ten.

The source was peripheral blood, collected in a trial of Ad26.COV2.S vaccine versus placebo. The chain links TRBV19 to TRBJ1-1; D is ambiguous. The source of this sequence is a person between 18 and 59 years old who received the Ad26.COV2.S COVID-19 vaccine or a placebo. CDR3 protein: CASTLRWQSPAALTEAFF. The CDR3 DNA is TGTGCCAGTACCCTAAGGTGGCAGAGCCCCGCCGCTCTTACTGAAGCTTTCTTT.